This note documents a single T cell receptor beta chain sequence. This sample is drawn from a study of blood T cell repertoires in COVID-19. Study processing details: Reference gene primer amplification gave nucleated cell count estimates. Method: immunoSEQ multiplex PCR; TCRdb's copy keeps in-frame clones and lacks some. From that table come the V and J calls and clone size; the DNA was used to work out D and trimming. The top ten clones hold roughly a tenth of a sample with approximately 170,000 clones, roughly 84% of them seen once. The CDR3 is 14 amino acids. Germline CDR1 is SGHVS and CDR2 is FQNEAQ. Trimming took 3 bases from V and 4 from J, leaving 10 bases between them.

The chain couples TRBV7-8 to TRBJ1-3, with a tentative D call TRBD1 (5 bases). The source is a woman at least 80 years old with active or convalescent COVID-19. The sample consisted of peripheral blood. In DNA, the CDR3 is TGTGCCAGCAGCTTGGGGCCGATCGGAAACACCATATATTTT. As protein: CASSLGPIGNTIYF.